This T cell receptor beta chain appears in the sequencing data of a study of blood T cell repertoires in COVID-19. Original processing notes: Nucleated cell number was recorded as an estimate derived from reference gene primer amplification. Only in-frame clones appear in the TCRdb table, and some are missing; sequencing was by immunoSEQ multiplex PCR. The V and J calls and clone size were taken over from that table, and D and trimming were inferred from the DNA. The sample carries approximately 300,000 clones, over 85% recorded once. CDR1 is MDHEN and CDR2 is SYDVKM in the germline V gene. CDR3 length: 15 amino acids. The V end lost 6 bases, the J end lost 4 bases, and 18 bases lay between the germline ends.

The TCR originated in a man in his sixties who had recovered from COVID-19. The source material was PBMCs or T cells enriched from blood (not recorded which). The V call is TRBV28, the J call TRBJ1-2; D possibly corresponds to TRBD1 (6 bases). CDR3 residues: CASSLTLGQPYGYTF. CDR3 in DNA: TGTGCCAGCAGCTTAACCCTGGGACAACCCTATGGCTACACCTTC.